These 30 T cell receptor beta chains came from one sample sequenced in a study of beta chain features in type 1 diabetes. TCRB transcripts that were expressed got sequenced, as all of the isolated RNA had been reverse transcribed. The assay was immunoSEQ multiplex PCR, and TCRdb's table has in-frame clones only and misses some. The data contain roughly 290,000 clones, 7% to 9% of them singletons. The sequenced sample was central memory CD4+ T cells from blood. The source of these receptors is a woman between 18 and 30 years old in good health.

The V and J genes are TRBV6-5 and TRBJ2-7; D uncertain. The CDR3 has 14 residues. Trimming cost V 8 bases and J 2 bases, with 16 bases left between them. Germline CDR1 and CDR2: MNHEY and SVGAGI. The CDR3 sequence is CASGRTRDAYEQYV. The CDR3 DNA reads as TGTGCCAGCGGTAGGACCCGTGACGCCTACGAGCAGTACGTC.

This clone has a count of ten or more. V and J are TRBV5-4 and TRBJ2-3; D is possibly TRBD1 or TRBD2 (5 bases each). Between the trimmed V and J ends, which lost 4 bases and 8 bases, there was a span of 23 bases. The germline gives CDR1 SGHNT, CDR2 YYREEE (reference sequence). This CDR3 is 16 amino acids long. The CDR3 nucleotides are TGTGCCAGCAGCGACGCATCAGGGCTCCGGGATGGTACGCAGTATTTT. Protein sequence: CASSDASGLRDGTQYF.

The DNA for the CDR3 is TGTGCCAGCAGCCGGAGCGGGGACCAGGCCGAGCAGTACGTC. Its protein product is CASSRSGDQAEQYV. This chain links TRBV6-6 with TRBJ2-7; 7 bases map to TRBD2. J was trimmed by 6 bases and V by 6 bases; bases with no gene match: 11. Germline CDR1 is MNHNY and CDR2 is SVGAGI (reference sequence). The CDR3 covers 14 residues.

The rearrangement uses TRBV7-9 and TRBJ2-1, with D perhaps matching TRBD1 (5 bases). V lost 4 bases to trimming and J lost 2 bases, with 15 bases between them. The CDR3 loop spans 16 amino acids. Per germline, CDR1 SEHNR and CDR2 FQNEAQ (reference sequence). CDR3 nucleotide sequence: TGTGCCAGCAGCTCGCAGGGCCAAGGGACCTACAATGAGCAGTTCTTC. This sequence encodes CASSSQGQGTYNEQFF.

The genes are TRBV7-9 and TRBJ1-2; unclear D gene. The V end was cut by 1 base, the J end by 4 bases, with 13 bases between. In germline, CDR1 is SEHNR, CDR2 FQNEAQ (reference sequence). The CDR3 is made up of 15 amino acids. This CDR3 reads CASSLDLGRSYGYTF. For the CDR3, the DNA is TGTGCCAGCAGCTTAGATCTGGGCAGGAGCTATGGCTACACCTTC.

Only a few counts were recorded for this clone. The chain joins TRBV7-3 to TRBJ1-2; D might be TRBD1 (5 bases). The CDR3 is made up of 14 amino acids. Trimming cost V 5 bases and J 4 bases, with 14 bases left between them. The germline V gene has CDR1 SGHTA and CDR2 FQGTGA. CDR3 nucleotide sequence: TGTGCCAGCAGCCCCTCTGCGGGGACCTATGGCTACACCTTC. Its translation: CASSPSAGTYGYTF.

This clone was counted a few times. The chain recombines TRBV27 with TRBJ1-2; a weak D match, TRBD1 (6 bases). Looked up from germline, CDR1 is MNHEY and CDR2 is SMNVEV (reference sequence). CDR3 length: 15 amino acids. V was shortened by 5 bases and J by 6 bases, with 19 bases between the two germline ends. CDR3 region: CASSKRGFFVDGYTF. CDR3 bases: TGTGCCAGCAGTAAAAGGGGGTTTTTCGTCGATGGCTACACCTTC.

The V call is TRBV9, the J call TRBJ2-7; D unresolved. CDR1 and CDR2 (germline): SGDLS, YYNGEE. The CDR3 length is 14 residues. The V end was cut by 0 bases, the J end by 4 bases, with 11 bases between. CDR3 amino acids: CASSVALHGYEQYF. CDR3 in DNA: TGTGCCAGCAGCGTAGCCCTACACGGTTACGAGCAGTACTTC.

The CDR3: CASSYTGGTYNEQFF. Here the CDR3 DNA reads TGTGCCAGCAGTTACACAGGGGGCACCTACAATGAGCAGTTCTTC. V and J are TRBV6-5 and TRBJ2-1; 9 positions match TRBD1. CDR3 length: 15 amino acids. The J segment lost 2 bases and the V segment lost 2 bases, leaving 1 base of the junction unmatched. Per the germline V gene, CDR1 is MNHEY and CDR2 is SVGAGI.

The V and J genes are TRBV7-2 and TRBJ2-3; 7 positions match TRBD1. The CDR3 extends over 14 amino acids. V was clipped by 5 bases and J by 1 base; unmatched bases: 3. Per germline, CDR1 SGHTA and CDR2 FQGNSA. The CDR3 loop is CASSVDRGTDTQYF. CDR3 in DNA: TGTGCCAGCAGCGTAGACAGGGGCACAGATACGCAGTATTTT.

The chain uses TRBV7-3 and TRBJ1-2; 8 nucleotides align to TRBD1. Germline CDR1 and CDR2: SGHTA and FQGTGA. The CDR3 runs 14 residues. V lost 5 bases and J lost 8; bases outside the gene matches: 10. The CDR3 sequence: CASSPTATGVGYTF. As DNA, the CDR3 is TGTGCCAGCAGCCCGACCGCGACAGGGGTAGGCTACACCTTC.

This chain uses TRBV7-6 with TRBJ2-3, with 7 nucleotides matching TRBD2. This CDR3 spans 18 amino acids. From germline, CDR1 is SGHVS and CDR2 FNYEAQ. V dropped 0 bases and J dropped 8; count of bases not matched to a gene: 17. The CDR3 region is CASSLAPSGGPSGGTQYF. As DNA, the CDR3 is TGTGCCAGCAGCTTAGCCCCTAGCGGAGGCCCTTCCGGGGGTACGCAGTATTTT.

This clone was seen a few times. The V call is TRBV4-2, the J call TRBJ1-4; D is ambiguous. The V end lost 4 bases, the J end lost 0 bases, and 9 bases lay between the germline ends. Germline V lookup: CDR1 LGHNA, CDR2 YNFKEQ. The CDR3 runs 15 residues. This CDR3 is CASSLNTATNEKLFF. Written as DNA, the CDR3 is TGTGCCAGCAGCCTAAATACGGCAACTAATGAAAAACTGTTTTTT.

The chain uses TRBV5-4 and TRBJ1-2, with D perhaps TRBD1 (6 bases). Trimming removed 5 bases at V and 2 bases at J, with 13 bases between. CDR3 length equals 14 residues. From germline, CDR1 is SGHNT and CDR2 YYREEE (reference sequence). DNA of the CDR3: TGTGCCAGCAGAGAGACAGGCAAAAACTATGGCTACACCTTC. Protein: CASRETGKNYGYTF.

V gene TRBV4-1 combines with J gene TRBJ1-2, with 10 positions matching TRBD1. V was clipped by 4 bases and J by 5 bases; unmatched bases: 1. The CDR3 spans 13 residues. Germline-derived CDR1 and CDR2 are MGHRA and YSYEKL. The CDR3 region has the DNA TGCGCCAGCAGCCCGGGACAGGGGTATGGCTACACCTTC. Translation: CASSPGQGYGYTF.

This clone came up a few times. This same CDR3 is encoded by further DNA sequences in the sample. The V gene is TRBV4-3, the J gene TRBJ1-5; D is uncertain. CDR1 is LGHNA, CDR2 YSLEER, per germline. V lost 0 bases and J 2 bases, leaving 5 bases between the germline ends. This CDR3 comprises 14 residues. The CDR3 loop reads CASSQDGRNQPQHF. In nucleotides, the CDR3 is TGCGCCAGCAGCCAAGATGGGCGCAATCAGCCCCAGCATTTT.

V gene TRBV25-1 combines with J gene TRBJ2-7, with no clear D. CDR1 MGHDK and CDR2 SYGVNS come from the germline V gene. The CDR3 covers 10 residues. CDR3: CALESYEQYV. The CDR3 coding sequence is TGCGCTCTGGAGTCCTACGAGCAGTACGTC.

The J gene is TRBJ2-3, the V gene TRBV14; 7 nucleotides agree with TRBD2. V shed 3 bases, J shed 1 base, and the junction held 4 bases outside the gene matches. CDR1 and CDR2 from the germline V gene are SGHDN and FVKESK. CDR3 length equals 15 residues. The CDR3 DNA reads as TGTGCCAGCAGCCAGAGCGGGAAAGGCACAGATACGCAGTATTTT. It codes for CASSQSGKGTDTQYF.

This clone was detected only a few times. CDR3 region: CASSLGGTGGFGYTF. CDR3 bases: TGTGCCAGCAGCTTAGGCGGGACAGGGGGCTTCGGCTACACCTTC. This chain joins TRBV7-9 and TRBJ1-2; TRBD1 agrees at 12 bases. Germline assignment: CDR1 SEHNR and CDR2 FQNEAQ (reference sequence). V lost 1 base, J lost 8 bases, and 5 bases stayed unmatched. The CDR3 sequence is 15 residues long.

The rearrangement joins TRBV14 to TRBJ2-6; no clear D gene. Germline-derived CDR1 and CDR2 are SGHDN and FVKESK. CDR3 length: 14 residues. The V and J ends lost 6 bases and 4 bases respectively, with 10 bases between them. The CDR3 loop is CASRLAGGANVLTF. DNA for the CDR3: TGTGCCAGCAGGCTCGCTGGAGGGGCCAACGTCCTGACTTTC.

This sequence joins TRBV2 and TRBJ2-7; D uncertain. In germline, CDR1 is SNHLY, CDR2 FYNNEI. V was clipped by 3 bases and J by 4 bases, with 4 bases between them. The CDR3 covers 11 residues. The CDR3 region is CASSDYYEQYF. The CDR3 region has the DNA TGTGCCAGCAGTGATTATTACGAGCAGTACTTC.

The CDR3 bases are TGTGCCAGCAGCTTGAGGGCCGGGGTGAACACTGAAGCTTTCTTT. Translating it yields CASSLRAGVNTEAFF. V gene TRBV7-9 combines with J gene TRBJ1-1; no clear D. Germline CDR1 SEHNR, CDR2 FQNEAQ (reference sequence). V was trimmed by 3 bases and J by 0 bases, leaving 11 bases between them. This CDR3 spans 15 amino acids.

V gene TRBV27 combines with J gene TRBJ2-4; D call uncertain. The CDR3 totals 18 residues. CDR1 is MNHEY, CDR2 SMNVEV, per germline (reference sequence). The V gene lost 4 bases and the J gene lost 0 bases, with 19 bases spanning the gap. CDR3 residues: CASSSLQDGNLAKNIQYF. CDR3 coding DNA: TGTGCCAGCAGTTCCCTTCAGGACGGAAACCTAGCCAAAAACATTCAGTACTTC.

This chain connects TRBV9 to TRBJ1-3, with TRBD1 matching over 8 bases. Germline CDR1 and CDR2: SGDLS and YYNGEE. Trimming at V came to 3 bases and at J to 0 bases, leaving 8 bases not matched to a gene. This CDR3 has 17 residues. This CDR3 is CASSAGQGPFSGNTIYF. In DNA, the CDR3 is TGTGCCAGCAGCGCCGGACAGGGCCCATTCTCTGGAAACACCATATATTTT.

The rearrangement uses TRBV7-2 and TRBJ2-5; 11 nucleotides align to TRBD2. Trimming took 5 bases from V and 1 from J; bases not matched to a gene: 6. Per the germline V gene, CDR1 is SGHTA and CDR2 is FQGNSA. There are 16 residues in the CDR3. Written as DNA, the CDR3 is TGTGCCAGCAGCCCCACTAGCGGGGGACCCCAAGAGACCCAGTACTTC. This sequence encodes CASSPTSGGPQETQYF.

This clone was detected only a few times. The rearrangement uses TRBV6-1 and TRBJ1-2, with D unresolved. The V and J ends lost 4 bases and 0 bases respectively, with 15 bases between them. CDR3 size: 16 residues. Germline V gene data show CDR1 as MNHNS and CDR2 as SASEGT. CDR3 in DNA: TGTGCCAGCAGTGTACCCCAGGACCGGGCTAACTATGGCTACACCTTC. This sequence encodes CASSVPQDRANYGYTF.

The rearrangement links TRBV7-9 to TRBJ1-2; 7 bases align to TRBD1. V lost 4 bases and J lost 4; bases outside the gene matches: 3. Germline CDR1 is SEHNR and CDR2 is FQNEAQ (reference sequence). The CDR3 contains 13 residues. The CDR3, as DNA: TGTGCCAGCAGCTGGGACAGTTCCTATGGCTACACCTTC. As protein: CASSWDSSYGYTF.

This clone was counted only a few times. This chain uses TRBV11-1 with TRBJ2-3, with D possibly matching TRBD1 (6 bases). V lost 3 bases and J lost 0, with 10 bases in between. Germline V lookup: CDR1 SGHAT, CDR2 FQDESV (reference sequence). The CDR3 length is 15 residues. The CDR3 DNA reads TGTGCCAGCAGCTTGGACAGAACTAGCACAGATACGCAGTATTTT. Translation: CASSLDRTSTDTQYF.

This chain uses TRBV4-1 with TRBJ1-4; D is unresolved. The CDR3 spans 17 residues. Germline V gives CDR1 MGHRA, CDR2 YSYEKL. Trimming shortened V by 2 bases and J by 6 bases, and 19 bases separated the two germline ends. The DNA for the CDR3 is TGCGCCAGCAGCCAACGCGCCAGCCCGGGCGTTGATGAAAAACTGTTTTTT. Translated: CASSQRASPGVDEKLFF.

The CDR3 region has the DNA TGTGCCACCAGCACCCAGGGTTTGGGGCAGTACTTC. This gives the protein CATSTQGLGQYF. The V call is TRBV15, the J call TRBJ2-7, with D possibly matching TRBD1 (5 bases). Looked up from germline, CDR1 is LNHNV and CDR2 is YYDKDF (reference sequence). V was shortened by 4 bases and J by 9 bases, with 13 bases between the two germline ends. CDR3 length: 12 residues.